This T cell receptor beta chain was captured by sequencing in a study of graft-versus-host responses after intestinal transplantation (dated by TCRdb to the early 2020s). About the study as a whole: Multivisceral, liver-intestinal, or isolated intestinal transplants were received by the recipients. Every recipient was given anti-thymocyte globulin induction, followed by 3 to 4 years of maintenance tacrolimus and steroids. After intestinal transplantation, graft-versus-host and host-versus-graft alloreactive T cell clones were followed in the graft, circulation and bone marrow using bulk TCR-beta CDR3 sequencing. To identify alloreactive clones, pre-transplant mixed lymphocyte reaction products were sequenced and compared with unstimulated pre-transplant donor and recipient T cells. The cohort enrolled fewer than 25 intestinal transplant recipients including one retransplant, and a few patients lacking pretransplant specimens were excluded. Donor T cell macrochimerism was defined as a peak of at least 4% donor T cells among recipient peripheral blood mononuclear cells. Rather than being sequenced by the commercial service, samples from a few later patients were sequenced in-house on an Illumina MiSeq and processed with MiXCR.

The paper as a whole reports these results and caveats: Conclusions were limited by the relatively low number and heterogeneity of intestinal transplant patients. Early after transplant, declines in HvG clones were associated with peak levels of circulating GvH clones. GvH clones were found in recipient bone marrow, and some of the GvH clones appeared earlier in ileal mucosa or blood, which is consistent with an intestinal mucosal origin. In the allografts of patients with donor T cell macrochimerism, GvH to HvG T cell clonal ratios were high.

The sample's time point label, decoded: cells obtained before transplantation from donor or recipient. In the mixed lymphocyte reactions, around 200,000 CFSE-labeled pre-transplant responders were plated with around 200,000 irradiated violet-dye-labeled stimulators and cultured for approximately 6 days. After the mixed lymphocyte reaction, proliferating CD3+CD4+CFSE-low and CD3+CD8+CFSE-low responder cells were FACS-sorted on a BD Influx sorter. Library preparation was by the immunoSEQ multiplex PCR assay. For most patients, genomic DNA was isolated with the Qiagen DNeasy Blood and Tissue Kit and sent frozen to Adaptive Biotechnologies for TCR sequencing. Adaptive Biotechnologies carried out high-throughput TCR-beta CDR3 sequencing of genomic DNA for most patients. The authors processed their data as follows. TCR sequencing data for some 19 patients were retrieved from Adaptive's ImmunoSEQ software; three other patients were processed with MiXCR and VDJtools. To correct CD4 versus CD8 sorting errors, any sequence found in both subsets at a frequency ratio below 5:1 was removed. Because the origin of CDR3 nucleotide sequences shared between donor and recipient could not be assigned, those sequences were removed. Alloreactive clones required at least 2-fold expansion over unstimulated cells and minimum CFSE-low frequency of 0.002% (template counts) or 0.001% (read counts). A clone was considered mappable if detected in the sequenced pre-transplant spleen, lymph node, or MLR CFSE-low populations of the donor or recipient. The cumulative frequency of alloreactive clones was calculated as a percentage of all sequences, weighted by copy number. Imported from immuneACCESS, the table was reduced by TCRdb to in-frame sequences with V and J called. These copies leave out some clones; in studies compared against another copy, an unresolved V gene accounts for under half, and the cause of the remainder is not known. The V and J calls and clone size are taken from that table; D and trimming were inferred from the DNA. The sample table holds some 2,200 clones, of which just under 30% were seen once. Jointly, the top ten make up about 5.2% of the sample.

Its CDR3 holds 16 amino acids, cysteine through phenylalanine. The kept DNA is CDR3 alone, 48 bases in frame from the first base. The CDR1 and CDR2 encoded by the germline V gene are MDHEN and SYDVKM. Relative to germline, V is missing 6 bases and J is missing 7 bases, with 14 bases of the junction outside any gene match. Comment on this clone: One base away there is no much larger clone; base qualities are not given.

The receptor was isolated from a human patient who was an organ donor for intestinal transplantation. The rearrangement combines TRBV28 with TRBJ1-1, with TRBD1 matching 10 junction bases. Specimen: alloreactive CD8+ T cells from a mixed lymphocyte reaction culture, collected before transplantation. Sample cell subset or site, as interpreted from the label and publication: CFSE-low proliferating T cells sorted from roughly six-day pre-transplant mixed lymphocyte reaction (GvH or HvG direction). The nucleotide sequence reads TGTGCCAGCAGCCTAGTCCCGGGACAGGGGTTCGGTGAAGCTTTCTTT. The translation is CASSLVPGQGFGEAFF.